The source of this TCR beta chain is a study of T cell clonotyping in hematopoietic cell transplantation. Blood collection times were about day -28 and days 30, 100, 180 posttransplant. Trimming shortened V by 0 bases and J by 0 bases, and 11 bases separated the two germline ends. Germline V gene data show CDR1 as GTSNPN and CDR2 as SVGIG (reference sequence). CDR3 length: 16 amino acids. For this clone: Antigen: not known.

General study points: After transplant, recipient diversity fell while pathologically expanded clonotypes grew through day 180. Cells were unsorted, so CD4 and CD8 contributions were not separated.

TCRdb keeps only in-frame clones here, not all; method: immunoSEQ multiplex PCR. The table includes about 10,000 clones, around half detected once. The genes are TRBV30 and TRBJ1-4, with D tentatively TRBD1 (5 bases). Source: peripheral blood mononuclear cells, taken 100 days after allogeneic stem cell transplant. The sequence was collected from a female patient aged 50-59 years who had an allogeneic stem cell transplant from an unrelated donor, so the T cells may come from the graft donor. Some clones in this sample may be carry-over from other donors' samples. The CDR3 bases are TGTGCCTGGAGTGTAATCCAGGGATCAACTAATGAAAAACTGTTTTTT. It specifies CAWSVIQGSTNEKLFF.